This T cell receptor beta chain was sequenced for a study of vaccination and CD4 T cells after COVID-19. Treatment indicated: roughly 11-day PBMC culture with coronavirus spike peptide pools or control peptides (ViraFEST assay). Prior to the COVID-19 pandemic (2011-2018), the unexposed donor's CD4+ T cells were collected. Once cultured about 11 days, CD4+ T cells underwent isolation by negative selection. SARS-CoV-2 S/N and four cold-coronavirus spikes were used to probe unexposed-donor CD4+ T cells, cells permitting. With the Oncomine TCR Beta short-read assay, DNA from cultured CD4+ T cells was sequenced. Someone extracted genomic DNA from cultured CD4+ T cells. TCRdb re-called the PCR reads with MiXCR, one entry per CDR3 protein. This sample has over 5,500 distinct CDR3 sequences, with around 30% found just once. As for this clonotype: Its matching antigen is unknown.

The V and J ends lost 0 bases and 5 bases respectively, with 20 bases between them. Germline loops: CDR1 LNHNV, CDR2 YYDKDF (reference sequence). This CDR3 has 18 residues. This chain connects TRBV15 to TRBJ2-1; weak D call: TRBD2 (6 bases). The origin of this receptor is a human donor in good health. Sequenced input: CD4+ T cells from blood, cultured in vitro. The CDR3 here is CATSREAPSAEYNNEQFF. The CDR3 DNA reads as TGTGCCACCAGCAGAGAGGCCCCTAGCGCCGAATACAACAATGAGCAGTTCTTC.